The rows below give T cell receptor beta chains drawn from one sample of a study of T cells expressing NK-cell markers. From the 5' RACE reads, TCRdb lists one entry per CDR3 protein and no DNA. Here the sample table reports about 150,000 distinct CDR3 sequences. Sequencing was carried out using blood T cells: a sorted CD56 or NKG2C T cell subset, CD4+ or CD8+ T cells, or bulk PBMC T cells (not recorded which). These TCRs come from a man between 18 and 69 years old in good health. The CDR3 runs from the conserved cysteine through the conserved F or W.

TRBJ2-1	TRBV7-9	CASSLTGITSYNEQFF
TRBJ1-2	TRBV7-8	CASSEKGRALVYGYTF
TRBJ2-1	TRBV7-2	CASSLDGTANEQFF
TRBJ1-2	TRBV6-1	CASRDWTGSNYGYTF
TRBJ2-7	TRBV7-9	CASSKLAYEQYF
TRBJ1-2	TRBV3-1	CASSNRYDREDYGYTF
TRBJ2-1	TRBV7-2	CASSLNTEYNEQFF
TRBJ2-7	TRBV2	CASDGSYEQYF
TRBJ1-1	TRBV6-1	CASHWAPGDTEAFF
TRBJ2-2	TRBV2	CASSVSRQENTGELFF
TRBJ2-3	TRBV27	CASSWSGGLSTDTQYF